Listed below are T cell receptor beta chains from one sample, sequenced in a study of T cells after yellow fever vaccination. TCRdb reprocessed the 5' RACE reads with MiXCR, giving one entry per CDR3 protein. The table has around 350,000 distinct CDR3 sequences, under 14% seen once. Here the sequenced sample was PBMCs, taken on the day of the first yellow fever vaccination. The source of these receptors is a young man who received the YFV17D yellow fever vaccine. Each CDR3 is given with its conserved first and last residue. The order of the fields is J gene, V gene, D gene, clone size, CDR3 protein, CDR3 DNA. A D gene is named only where the DNA matches it firmly. The size field is filled for only some rows; it gives once, few, many or a size class.

TRBJ1-5 TRBV12-3/TRBV12-4 . . CASSLGYSQPQHF TGTGCCAGCAGTTTAGGGTATTCTCAGCCCCAGCATTTT
TRBJ2-1 TRBV7-2 TRBD2 few CASSLGAGWVNEQFF TGTGCCAGCAGCTTAGGAGCGGGGTGGGTGAATGAGCAGTTCTTC
TRBJ2-1 TRBV28 . . CASSSIPSGEQFF TGTGCCAGCAGTTCCATTCCCAGTGGTGAGCAGTTCTTC
TRBJ2-4 TRBV5-6 TRBD2 . CASSLPGGSGNIQYF TGTGCCAGCAGCCTTCCAGGCGGGAGTGGGAACATTCAGTACTTC
TRBJ1-4 TRBV7-2 . few CASSLTSHEKLFF TGTGCCAGCAGCTTAACCTCCCATGAAAAACTGTTTTTT
TRBJ2-1 TRBV7-9 . . CASLSTEGGTYNEQFF TGTGCCAGCCTATCAACTGAAGGGGGAACCTACAATGAGCAGTTCTTC
TRBJ2-1 TRBV7-8 . . CASSRLGNEQFF TGTGCCAGCAGCCGACTAGGGAATGAGCAGTTCTTC
TRBJ2-1 TRBV12-3/TRBV12-4 TRBD2 once CASSSYFGLAGNEPFF TGTGCCAGCAGTTCCTACTTTGGACTAGCGGGGAATGAGCCGTTCTTC
TRBJ2-5 TRBV7-2 TRBD2 few CASSSSSGGGGSETQYF TGTGCCAGCAGCTCATCATCGGGCGGGGGGGGATCAGAGACCCAGTACTTC
TRBJ2-1 TRBV6-2/TRBV6-3 TRBD2 few CASIESGGAQNEQFF TGTGCCAGCATCGAGAGCGGGGGGGCCCAGAATGAGCAGTTCTTC
TRBJ2-7 TRBV5-6 . few CASSSTGGEQYF TGTGCCAGCAGCTCGACTGGAGGCGAGCAGTACTTC
TRBJ1-6 TRBV7-9 TRBD1 . CASSFNWGQRSSYNSPLHF TGTGCCAGCAGCTTTAATTGGGGACAGCGGAGCTCCTATAATTCACCCCTCCACTTT
TRBJ1-5 TRBV4-3 TRBD1 few CASSQGQGIQPQHF TGCGCCAGCAGCCAAGGACAGGGTATTCAGCCCCAGCATTTT
TRBJ1-3 TRBV5-1 . few CASSSGETGNTIYF TGCGCCAGCAGCTCAGGGGAGACTGGAAACACCATATATTTT
TRBJ1-4 TRBV15 . few CATSRDVGNEKLFF TGTGCCACCAGCAGAGATGTGGGTAACGAAAAACTGTTTTTT
TRBJ1-5 TRBV6-1 TRBD1 many CASSQTGGGTDQPQHF TGTGCCAGCAGTCAAACAGGGGGCGGGACGGATCAGCCCCAGCATTTT
TRBJ1-1 TRBV5-5 . . CASSLGLGTEAFF TGTGCCAGCAGCCTGGGTTTGGGCACTGAAGCTTTCTTT
TRBJ2-3 TRBV5-6 . . CASSSPPGSGDTNTQYF TGTGCCAGCAGCTCACCCCCGGGCAGTGGAGACACAAATACGCAGTATTTT
TRBJ2-2 TRBV5-1 . few CASSLEGVRTGELFF TGCGCCAGCAGCTTGGAGGGGGTTCGCACCGGGGAGCTGTTTTTT
TRBJ1-1 TRBV5-1 . few CASSLSGGLTEAFF TGCGCCAGCAGCTTGTCTGGGGGCTTGACTGAAGCTTTCTTT
TRBJ2-5 TRBV5-4 TRBD2 . CATSGLAEETQYF TGTGCCACCTCCGGACTAGCGGAAGAGACCCAGTACTTC
TRBJ2-5 TRBV5-4 TRBD2 few CATRRGEETQYF TGTGCCACCAGACGGGGGGAAGAGACCCAGTACTTC
TRBJ2-7 TRBV12-3/TRBV12-4 . . CASSFGTLTYEQYF TGTGCCAGCAGTTTTGGGACGCTAACCTACGAGCAGTACTTC
TRBJ1-2 TRBV12-3/TRBV12-4 TRBD1 few CASSQDRGHHYGYTF TGTGCCAGCAGTCAGGACAGGGGGCATCACTATGGCTACACCTTC
TRBJ1-1 TRBV2 . few CASSFRRDTEAFF TGTGCCAGCAGCTTCAGACGGGACACTGAAGCTTTCTTT
TRBJ2-7 TRBV4-2 . . CASSQGPGDEQYF TGTGCCAGCAGCCAAGGTCCTGGGGACGAGCAGTACTTC
TRBJ2-1 TRBV19 . . CASSIVGVGNEQFF TGTGCCAGTAGTATAGTGGGGGTAGGGAATGAGCAGTTCTTC
TRBJ1-6 TRBV15 . few CATSPEYNSPLHF TGTGCCACCAGCCCAGAATATAATTCACCCCTCCACTTT
TRBJ2-7 TRBV2 . . CAGGVGRIYEQYF TGTGCCGGGGGAGTTGGACGGATCTACGAGCAGTACTTC
TRBJ2-3 TRBV7-2 . . CASSLVRGAGDTQYF TGTGCCAGCAGCTTAGTACGGGGGGCAGGGGATACGCAGTATTTT
TRBJ1-1 TRBV6-5 . . CASSYSWGAGTEAFF TGTGCCAGCAGTTACTCGTGGGGCGCGGGCACTGAAGCTTTCTTT
TRBJ2-3 TRBV19 . few CASSIMRGETDTQYF TGTGCCAGTAGTATTATGCGGGGAGAAACAGATACGCAGTATTTT
TRBJ2-1 TRBV5-1 . few CASSFGRLRDEQFF TGCGCCAGCAGCTTCGGGAGATTGCGGGATGAGCAGTTCTTC
TRBJ1-5 TRBV2 . . CASGTPDSNQPQHF TGTGCCAGTGGGACACCAGATAGCAATCAGCCCCAGCATTTT
TRBJ2-5 TRBV6-5 TRBD1 . CASSYSPWGQGYQETQYF TGTGCCAGCAGTTACTCTCCCTGGGGACAGGGGTATCAAGAGACCCAGTACTTC
TRBJ1-1 TRBV5-1 TRBD1 few CASRGGGGMNTEAFF TGCGCCAGCAGAGGTGGAGGGGGCATGAACACTGAAGCTTTCTTT
TRBJ2-3 TRBV24-1 . . CATSVGDTQYF TGTGCCACCAGTGTTGGAGATACGCAGTATTTT
TRBJ2-5 TRBV11-2 TRBD2 . CASSTGLAGETQYF TGTGCCAGCAGCACTGGACTAGCTGGAGAGACCCAGTACTTC
TRBJ2-3 TRBV11-2 TRBD2 few CASSFVTSGSSYF TGTGCCAGCAGCTTCGTAACTAGCGGGAGCTCATATTTT
TRBJ2-4 TRBV6-2/TRBV6-3 . few CASRMGTGGKNIQYF TGTGCCAGCAGAATGGGAACAGGAGGCAAAAACATTCAGTACTTC
TRBJ2-1 TRBV6-5 TRBD2 few CASSWRGASYNEQFF TGTGCCAGCAGTTGGCGGGGGGCCTCCTACAATGAGCAGTTCTTC
TRBJ1-1 TRBV7-3 TRBD1 . CASSPQGYTEAFF TGTGCCAGCAGCCCACAGGGGTACACTGAAGCTTTCTTT
TRBJ2-4 TRBV6-2/TRBV6-3 . few CASSRPLAKNIQYF TGTGCCAGCAGTCGTCCGCTAGCCAAAAACATTCAGTACTTC
TRBJ2-7 TRBV30 . few CAWIGAGSYEQYF TGTGCCTGGATAGGTGCCGGCTCCTACGAGCAGTACTTC
TRBJ2-2 TRBV6-6 . . CASMSSRTGELFF TGTGCCAGCATGTCATCGCGGACCGGGGAGCTGTTTTTT
TRBJ2-4 TRBV7-3 TRBD2 . CASSPWTSGALKNIQYF TGTGCCAGCAGCCCCTGGACTAGCGGGGCGCTAAAAAACATTCAGTACTTC
TRBJ2-5 TRBV28 . few CASAVIQETQYF TGTGCCAGCGCGGTAATTCAAGAGACCCAGTACTTC
TRBJ2-7 TRBV5-1 TRBD1 . CASSSGQGKNEQYF TGCGCCAGCAGCTCGGGACAGGGGAAAAACGAGCAGTACTTC
TRBJ1-2 TRBV4-3 . . CASSQGRGDNGYTF TGCGCCAGCAGCCAAGGCCGGGGGGACAATGGCTACACCTTC